This TCR beta chain was observed in a study of blood T cells in healthy people across ages. This clonotype was recorded a few times. Primers used in a second PCR of about 6 to 11 cycles were a sample-barcoded 5' primer and a J-beta primer mix. All cDNA molecules were each tagged by a template-switch adaptor with 12 random nucleotides. Using its own MiXCR run on the 5' RACE reads, TCRdb lists one record per CDR3 protein. The sample yields 750,000 to 850,000 distinct CDR3 sequences, 25% seen once. RNA extraction gave at least 5 micrograms of total RNA per sample. Another study also made use of these data, one on T cells of mothers and their children.

The sample comprised blood. The TCR was taken from a boy aged 10-17 years in good health.

The CDR3 is CASSQDQGGVGTQYF. The CDR3 coding sequence is TGTGCCAGCAGCCAAGACCAGGGGGGGGTTGGGACCCAGTACTTC. The rearrangement joins TRBV4-2 to TRBJ2-5, with D perhaps matching TRBD1 or TRBD2 (7 bases each). The CDR3 consists of 15 residues. V was trimmed by 0 bases and J by 7 bases, leaving 15 bases between them. Germline V gene sequence: CDR1 LGHNA, CDR2 YNFKEQ.